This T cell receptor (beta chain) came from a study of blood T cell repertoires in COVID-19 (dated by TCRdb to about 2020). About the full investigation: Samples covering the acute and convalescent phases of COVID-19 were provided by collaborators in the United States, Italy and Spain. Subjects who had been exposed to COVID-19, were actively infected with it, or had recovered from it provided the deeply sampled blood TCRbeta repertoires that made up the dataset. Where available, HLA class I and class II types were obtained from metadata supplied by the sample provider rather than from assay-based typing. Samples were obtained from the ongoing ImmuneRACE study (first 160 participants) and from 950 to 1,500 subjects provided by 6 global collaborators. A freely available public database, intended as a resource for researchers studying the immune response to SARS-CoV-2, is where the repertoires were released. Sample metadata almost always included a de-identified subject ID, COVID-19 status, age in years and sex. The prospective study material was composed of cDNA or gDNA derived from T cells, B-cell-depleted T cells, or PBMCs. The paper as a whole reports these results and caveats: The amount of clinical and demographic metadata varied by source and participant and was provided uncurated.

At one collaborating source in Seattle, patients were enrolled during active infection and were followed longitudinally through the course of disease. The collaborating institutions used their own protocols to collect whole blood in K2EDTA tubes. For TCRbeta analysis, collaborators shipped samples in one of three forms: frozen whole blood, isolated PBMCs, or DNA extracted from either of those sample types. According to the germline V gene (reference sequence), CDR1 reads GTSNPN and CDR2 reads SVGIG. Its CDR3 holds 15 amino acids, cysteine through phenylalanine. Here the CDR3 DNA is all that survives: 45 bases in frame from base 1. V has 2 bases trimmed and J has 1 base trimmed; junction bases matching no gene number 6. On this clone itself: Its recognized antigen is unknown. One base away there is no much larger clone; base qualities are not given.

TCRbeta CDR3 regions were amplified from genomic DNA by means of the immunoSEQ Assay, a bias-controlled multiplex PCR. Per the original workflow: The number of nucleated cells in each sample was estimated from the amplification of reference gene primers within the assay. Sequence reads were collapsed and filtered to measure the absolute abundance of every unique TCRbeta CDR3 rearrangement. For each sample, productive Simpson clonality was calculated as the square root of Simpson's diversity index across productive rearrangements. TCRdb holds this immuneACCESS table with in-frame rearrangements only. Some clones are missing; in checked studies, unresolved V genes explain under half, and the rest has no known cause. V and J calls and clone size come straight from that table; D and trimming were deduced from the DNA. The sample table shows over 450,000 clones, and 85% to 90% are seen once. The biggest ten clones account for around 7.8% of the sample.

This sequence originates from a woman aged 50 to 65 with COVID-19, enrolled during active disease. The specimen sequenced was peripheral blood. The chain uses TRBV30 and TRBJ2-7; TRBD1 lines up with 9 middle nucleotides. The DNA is TGTGCCTGGAGTCCCGGGACAGGGTTTTCCTACGAGCAGTACTTC. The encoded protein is CAWSPGTGFSYEQYF.